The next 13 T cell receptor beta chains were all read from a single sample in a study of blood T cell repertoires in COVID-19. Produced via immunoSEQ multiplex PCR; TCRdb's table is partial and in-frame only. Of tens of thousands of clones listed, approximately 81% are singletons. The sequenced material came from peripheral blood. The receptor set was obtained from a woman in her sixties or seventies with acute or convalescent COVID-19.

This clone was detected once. The CDR3 protein is CASSETGVVTGELFF. The CDR3 nucleotides are TGTGCCAGCAGTGAGACAGGGGTGGTCACCGGGGAGCTGTTTTTT. The chain links TRBV28 to TRBJ2-2; 8 bases line up with TRBD1. The CDR3 consists of 15 residues. J gave up 4 bases and V 5 bases, and 6 bases lay outside the gene matches. Germline CDR1 reads MDHEN; CDR2 reads SYDVKM.

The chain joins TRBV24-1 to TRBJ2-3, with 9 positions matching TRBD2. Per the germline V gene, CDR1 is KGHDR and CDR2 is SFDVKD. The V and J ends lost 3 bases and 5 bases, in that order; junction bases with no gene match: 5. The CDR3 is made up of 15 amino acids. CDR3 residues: CATSDALAGRDTQYF. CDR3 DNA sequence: TGTGCCACCAGTGATGCCCTAGCGGGACGAGATACGCAGTATTTT.

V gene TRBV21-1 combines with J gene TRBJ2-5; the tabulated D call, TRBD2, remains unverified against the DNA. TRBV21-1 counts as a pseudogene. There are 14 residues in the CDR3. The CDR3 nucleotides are TGTGCCAGCAGCAAAAGCGGGGACCAAGAGACCCAGTACTTC. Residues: CASSKSGDQETQYF.

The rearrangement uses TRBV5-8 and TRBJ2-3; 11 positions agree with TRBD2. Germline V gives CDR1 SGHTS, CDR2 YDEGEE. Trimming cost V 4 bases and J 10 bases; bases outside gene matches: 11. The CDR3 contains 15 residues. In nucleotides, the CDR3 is TGTGCCAGCAGCCCCCCATTAGCTAGCGGGAGGTCGCAGTATTTT. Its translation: CASSPPLASGRSQYF.

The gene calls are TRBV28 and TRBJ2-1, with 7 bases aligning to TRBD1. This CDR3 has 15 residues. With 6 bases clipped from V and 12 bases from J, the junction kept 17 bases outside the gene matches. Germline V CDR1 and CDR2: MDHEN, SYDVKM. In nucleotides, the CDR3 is TGTGCCAGCAGGCCGGGCCACAGGGGCGCAGAAGGGCAGTTCTTC. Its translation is CASRPGHRGAEGQFF.

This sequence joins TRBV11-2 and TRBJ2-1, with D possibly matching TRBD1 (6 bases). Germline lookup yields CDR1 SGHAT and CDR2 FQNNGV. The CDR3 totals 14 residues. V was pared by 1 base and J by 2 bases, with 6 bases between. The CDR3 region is CASSLGDTYNEQFF. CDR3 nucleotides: TGTGCCAGCAGCTTAGGGGACACCTACAATGAGCAGTTCTTC.

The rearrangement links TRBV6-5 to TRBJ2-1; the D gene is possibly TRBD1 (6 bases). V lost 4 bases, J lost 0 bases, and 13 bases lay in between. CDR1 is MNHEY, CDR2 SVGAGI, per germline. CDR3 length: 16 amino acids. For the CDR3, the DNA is TGTGCCAGCAGTTCCGAGGGGACACGCTCCTACAATGAGCAGTTCTTC. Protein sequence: CASSSEGTRSYNEQFF.

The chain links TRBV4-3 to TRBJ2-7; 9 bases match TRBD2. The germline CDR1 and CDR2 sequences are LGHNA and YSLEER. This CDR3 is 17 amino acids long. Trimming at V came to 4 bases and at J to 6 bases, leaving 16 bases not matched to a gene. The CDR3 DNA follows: TGCGCCAGCAGCCTCGAAGGGCCGCGGGAGGGCCACGGCGAGCAGTACTTC. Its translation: CASSLEGPREGHGEQYF.

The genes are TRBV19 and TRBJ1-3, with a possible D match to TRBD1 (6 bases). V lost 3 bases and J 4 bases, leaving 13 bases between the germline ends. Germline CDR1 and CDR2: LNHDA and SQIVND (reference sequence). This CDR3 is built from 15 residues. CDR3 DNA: TGTGCCAGTAGTATTCGGGACAAGTTAGGAAACACCATATATTTT. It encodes CASSIRDKLGNTIYF.

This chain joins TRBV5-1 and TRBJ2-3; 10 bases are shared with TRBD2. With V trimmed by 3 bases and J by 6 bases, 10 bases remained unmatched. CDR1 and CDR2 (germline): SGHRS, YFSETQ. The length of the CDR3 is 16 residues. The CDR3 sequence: CASSYMSGGASDTQYF. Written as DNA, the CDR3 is TGCGCCAGCAGCTACATGAGCGGGGGGGCCTCTGATACGCAGTATTTT.

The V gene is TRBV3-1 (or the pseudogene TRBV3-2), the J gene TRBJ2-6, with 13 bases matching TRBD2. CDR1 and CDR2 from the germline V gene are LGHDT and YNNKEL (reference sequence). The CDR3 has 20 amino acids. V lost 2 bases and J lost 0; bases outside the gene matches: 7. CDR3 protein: CASSQSGLAGAFSGANVLTF. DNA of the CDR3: TGTGCCAGCAGCCAATCCGGACTAGCGGGGGCCTTCTCTGGGGCCAACGTCCTGACTTTC.

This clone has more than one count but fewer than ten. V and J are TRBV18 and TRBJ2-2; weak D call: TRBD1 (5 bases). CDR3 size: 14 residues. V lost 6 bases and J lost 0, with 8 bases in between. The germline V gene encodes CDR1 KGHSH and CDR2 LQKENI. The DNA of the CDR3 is TGTGCCAGCTCGAGACAGCCGAACACCGGGGAGCTGTTTTTT. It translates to CASSRQPNTGELFF.

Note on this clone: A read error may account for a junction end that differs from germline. The CDR3 is CATGTSGANVLTF. The CDR3 DNA reads as TGTGCCACAGGCACCTCTGGTGCCAACGTCCTGACTTTC. This chain links TRBV12-3 or TRBV12-4 with TRBJ2-6; D is unclear. The CDR3 consists of 13 residues.